This T cell receptor beta chain was sequenced for a study of blood T cell repertoires in COVID-19. Study summary: Italy, Spain and the United States were the sources of the convalescent and acute COVID-19 samples. The cDNA or gDNA used as material had been derived from T cells, B-cell-depleted T cells, or PBMCs.

V gave up 4 bases and J gave up 5 bases, with 11 bases separating them. This CDR3 has 14 residues. CDR1 KGHDR and CDR2 SFDVKD come from the germline V gene. Using immunoSEQ multiplex PCR, the repertoire was profiled, and TCRdb retains in-frame clones only, with some absent. The sample lists 250,000 to 350,000 clones, 90% occurring once. Participants, roughly 18 to 89 years old, spanned some 23 US areas. The sequenced sample was PBMCs or T cells enriched from blood (not recorded which). The chain recombines TRBV24-1 with TRBJ1-5; D uncertain. The TCR originated in a young woman with acute COVID-19. The CDR3 loop is CATSDRTGYQPQHF. CDR3 DNA sequence: TGTGCCACCAGTGACCGAACCGGGTATCAGCCCCAGCATTTT.